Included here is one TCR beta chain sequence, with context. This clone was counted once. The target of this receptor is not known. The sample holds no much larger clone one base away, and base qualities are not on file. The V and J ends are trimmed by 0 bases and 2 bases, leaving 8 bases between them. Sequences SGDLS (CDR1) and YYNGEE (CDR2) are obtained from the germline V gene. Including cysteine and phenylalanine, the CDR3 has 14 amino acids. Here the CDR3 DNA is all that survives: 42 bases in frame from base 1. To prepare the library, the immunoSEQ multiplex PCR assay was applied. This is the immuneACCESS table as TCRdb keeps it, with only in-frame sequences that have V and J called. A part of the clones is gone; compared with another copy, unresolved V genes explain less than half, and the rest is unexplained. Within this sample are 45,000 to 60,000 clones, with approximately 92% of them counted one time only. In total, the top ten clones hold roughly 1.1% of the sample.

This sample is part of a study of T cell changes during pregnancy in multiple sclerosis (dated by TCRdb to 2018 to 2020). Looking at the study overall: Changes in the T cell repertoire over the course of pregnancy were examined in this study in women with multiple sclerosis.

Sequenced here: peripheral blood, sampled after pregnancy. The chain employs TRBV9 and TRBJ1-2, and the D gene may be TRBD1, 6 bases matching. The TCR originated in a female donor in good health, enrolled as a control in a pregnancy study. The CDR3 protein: CASSVGGQNYGYTF. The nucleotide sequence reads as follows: TGTGCCAGCAGCGTAGGGGGGCAGAACTATGGCTACACCTTC.